This T cell receptor beta chain emerged from a study of T cell responses to AZD1222 COVID-19 vaccine. Generated by immunoSEQ multiplex PCR, the TCRdb table keeps only in-frame clones and is missing some. Altogether some 150,000 clones are present, approximately 86% being singletons, with the ten largest covering roughly 6.9%. Germline V gene lookup returns CDR1 MDHEN and CDR2 SYDVKM. The CDR3 runs 15 residues. The V and J ends lost 4 bases and 5 bases respectively, with 17 bases between them. Comment on this clone: As yet, its antigen is unknown.

Overall study findings and caveats: The reported proportion of spike-specific TCRs targeting unmutated variant regions was nearly half. With two AZD1222 doses given, Spike-specific TCR breadth and depth both rose. Without day 14 samples, only post-peak T cell repertoires were studied. Donors were mostly white British, more females; clonal diversity possibly underestimated.

This chain joins TRBV28 and TRBJ2-5; either TRBD1 or TRBD2 may supply D (6 bases each). The TCR originated in an adult who had recovered from COVID-19. Source: peripheral blood, taken after recovery from COVID-19. CDR3 in amino acids: CASSSIRRGRETQYF. The CDR3 region has the DNA TGTGCCAGCAGTTCGATACGTCGGGGGCGGGAGACCCAGTACTTC.